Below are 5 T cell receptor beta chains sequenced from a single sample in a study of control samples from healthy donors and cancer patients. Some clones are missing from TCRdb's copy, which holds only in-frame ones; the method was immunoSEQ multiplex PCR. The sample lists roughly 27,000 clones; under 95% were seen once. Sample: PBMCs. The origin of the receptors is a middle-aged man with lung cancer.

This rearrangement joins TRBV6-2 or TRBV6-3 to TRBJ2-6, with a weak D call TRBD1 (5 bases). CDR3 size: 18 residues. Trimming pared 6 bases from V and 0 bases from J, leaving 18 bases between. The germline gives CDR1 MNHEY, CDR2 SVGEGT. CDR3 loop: CASSHTETVVSGANVLTF. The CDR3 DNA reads TGTGCCAGCAGCCACACCGAGACAGTAGTCTCTGGGGCCAACGTCCTGACTTTC.

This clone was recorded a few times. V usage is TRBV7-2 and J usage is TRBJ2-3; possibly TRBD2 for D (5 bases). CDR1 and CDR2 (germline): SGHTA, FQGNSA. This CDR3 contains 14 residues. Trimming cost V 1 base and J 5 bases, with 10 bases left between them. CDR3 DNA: TGTGCCAGCAGCTTAGTTTCCGGGATAGATACGCAGTATTTT. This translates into CASSLVSGIDTQYF.

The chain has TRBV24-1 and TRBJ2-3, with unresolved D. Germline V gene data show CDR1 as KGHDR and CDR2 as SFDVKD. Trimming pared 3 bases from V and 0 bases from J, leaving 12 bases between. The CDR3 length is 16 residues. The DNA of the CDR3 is TGTGCCACCAGTGATCAGGTCAAATTAAGCACAGATACGCAGTATTTT. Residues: CATSDQVKLSTDTQYF.

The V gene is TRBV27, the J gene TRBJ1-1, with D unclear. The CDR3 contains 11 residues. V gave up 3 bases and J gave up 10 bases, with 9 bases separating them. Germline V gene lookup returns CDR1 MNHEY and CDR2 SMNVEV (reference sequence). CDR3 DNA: TGTGCCAGCAGTTTGGGATCTAGAGCTTTCTTT. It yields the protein CASSLGSRAFF.

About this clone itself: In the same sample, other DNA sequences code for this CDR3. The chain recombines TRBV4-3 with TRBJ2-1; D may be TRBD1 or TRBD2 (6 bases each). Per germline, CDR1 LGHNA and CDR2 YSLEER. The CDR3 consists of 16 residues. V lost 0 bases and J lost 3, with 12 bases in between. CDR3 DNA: TGCGCCAGCAGCCAAGATTCCGGGGGCTACTACAATGAGCAGTTCTTC. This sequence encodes CASSQDSGGYYNEQFF.